One sample yielded the 22 T cell receptor beta chains listed below, sequenced in a study of Ad26.COV2.S vaccination and SARS-CoV-2 variants. Treatment here: around 19 received Ad26.COV2.S at low or high dose, single or two shots; about five received placebo; per-sample allocation not given. At day 63 after the first vaccine or placebo injection, samples were drawn. The protocol was immunoSEQ multiplex PCR, while the TCRdb copy is restricted to in-frame clones and leaves out a portion. The sample consists of roughly 380,000 clones, around 90% of them appearing once. This specimen consisted of peripheral blood, obtained in a trial of Ad26.COV2.S vaccine versus placebo. The receptors originated from a person between 18 and 65 years old who received the Ad26.COV2.S COVID-19 vaccine or a placebo.

This chain joins TRBV24-1 and TRBJ2-1; 7 bases line up with TRBD1. The CDR3 is 13 amino acids. Looked up from germline, CDR1 is KGHDR and CDR2 is SFDVKD. V lost 4 bases and J lost 9; bases outside the gene matches: 5. The CDR3 DNA is TGTGCCACCAGTGACATAACAGGGGTTGAGCAGTTCTTC. Amino acid sequence: CATSDITGVEQFF.

In this sample, this clone turned up once. V usage is TRBV2 and J usage is TRBJ2-7; 9 bases map to TRBD1. V shed 3 bases, J shed 1 base, and the junction held 4 bases outside the gene matches. This CDR3 comprises 15 residues. In germline, CDR1 is SNHLY, CDR2 FYNNEI. The CDR3 sequence is CASSEGGTGSYEQYF. DNA of the CDR3: TGTGCCAGCAGTGAGGGGGGGACAGGGTCCTACGAGCAGTACTTC. The full variable domain, its missing parts supplied by reference TRBV2 and TRBJ2-7, is EPEVTQTPSHQVTQMGQEVILRCVPISNHLYFYWYRQILGQKVEFLVSFYNNEISEKSEIFDDQFSVERPDGSNFTLKIRSTKLEDSAMYFCASSEGGTGSYEQYFGPGTRLTVT.

The count of this clone is one. The chain combines TRBV28 with TRBJ2-1, with D possibly TRBD2 on 7 matching bases. This CDR3 is 15 amino acids long. Germline V gene lookup returns CDR1 MDHEN and CDR2 SYDVKM. Trimming cost V 5 bases and J 9 bases, with 20 bases left between them. The CDR3 loop is CASSPARGAHTEQFF. CDR3 DNA sequence: TGTGCCAGCAGTCCTGCACGGGGGGCCCATACTGAGCAGTTCTTC.

This clone was found a few times. This chain links TRBV5-4 with TRBJ1-1; tentatively, D is TRBD1 (5 bases). The V end was cut by 4 bases, the J end by 8 bases, with 12 bases between. The CDR3 contains 12 residues. Germline values: CDR1 SGHNT, CDR2 YYREEE (reference sequence). The CDR3 DNA is TGTGCCAGCAGCCCAACCGGGGCGGAAGCTTTCTTT. Translating gives CASSPTGAEAFF. The full variable domain, its missing parts supplied by reference TRBV5-4 and TRBJ1-1, is ETGVTQSPTHLIKTRGQQVTLRCSSQSGHNTVSWYQQALGQGPQFIFQYYREEENGRGNFPPRFSGLQFPNYSSELNVNALELDDSALYLCASSPTGAEAFFGQGTRLTVV.

This sequence joins TRBV11-2 and TRBJ2-3; D may be TRBD1 or TRBD2 (7 bases each). The V end was cut by 4 bases, the J end by 5 bases, with 16 bases between. Germline V gene lookup returns CDR1 SGHAT and CDR2 FQNNGV. This CDR3 has 15 amino acids. In DNA form, the CDR3 reads TGTGCCAGCAGCTATAGAGGGGGCGGGGGAGATACGCAGTATTTT. It codes for CASSYRGGGGDTQYF.

The chain carries TRBV7-8 and TRBJ1-2; D call uncertain. The germline V gene has CDR1 SGHVS and CDR2 FQNEAQ. Trimming left V 5 bases short and J 3 bases short, with 10 bases between. The CDR3 length is 13 residues. This CDR3 reads CASSPQSDYGYTF. CDR3 nucleotide sequence: TGTGCCAGCAGCCCACAGTCGGACTATGGCTACACCTTC.

The J gene is TRBJ2-1, the V gene TRBV20-1; D unresolved. The germline V gene encodes CDR1 DFQATT and CDR2 SNEGSKA (reference sequence). The ends were cut back, 2 bases at V and 8 bases at J, with 7 bases in the middle. The CDR3 runs to 11 residues. The CDR3 here is CSARIGYEQFF. The CDR3 region has the DNA TGCAGTGCTAGAATCGGGTATGAGCAGTTCTTC.

The chain has TRBV3-1 (or the pseudogene TRBV3-2) and TRBJ2-5; D is uncertain. Per germline, CDR1 LGHDT and CDR2 YNNKEL (reference sequence). This CDR3 is built from 13 residues. V shed 3 bases and J shed 1 base, with 6 bases lying between them. The CDR3, as DNA: TGTGCCAGCAGCCAGGTAGTCCAAGAGACCCAGTACTTC. Translation gives CASSQVVQETQYF.

The chain has TRBV4-2 and TRBJ1-1; 8 bases fit TRBD1. The CDR3 loop spans 16 amino acids. Germline lookup yields CDR1 LGHNA and CDR2 YNFKEQ. V lost 0 bases to trimming and J lost 1 base; unmatched junction nucleotides: 4. The CDR3 reads CASSQDQGARNTEAFF. The DNA of the CDR3 is TGTGCCAGCAGCCAAGATCAGGGGGCGAGGAACACTGAAGCTTTCTTT.

The genes are TRBV2 and TRBJ1-2; D ambiguous. Trimming removed 4 bases at V and 5 bases at J, with 17 bases between. Germline assignment: CDR1 SNHLY and CDR2 FYNNEI. The CDR3 sequence is 15 residues long. The CDR3 DNA reads TGTGCCAGCAGTGTGATTCGGGAAACCCAATATGGCTACACCTTC. Translation gives CASSVIRETQYGYTF.

A remark on this clone: The junction departs from germline at one end; a sequencing error may be responsible. Here the CDR3 reads CASSPRLGAGETQYF. The CDR3 DNA sequence: TGTGCTAGCAGCCCAAGGTTGGGGGCGGGAGAGACCCAGTACTTC. J is TRBJ2-5 and V is TRBV7-7, with D maybe TRBD1 (6 bases). The CDR3 length is 15 residues. CDR1 SSHAT and CDR2 FNYEAQ come from the germline V gene (reference sequence).

The chain joins TRBV23-1 to TRBJ1-5; no definite D call. TRBV23-1 is given ORF status, its function remaining uncertain. There are 14 residues in the CDR3. V was clipped by 9 bases and J by 2 bases, with 14 bases between them. The CDR3 region is CASQRVLGNQPQHF. DNA of the CDR3: TGCGCCAGTCAACGGGTTCTGGGCAATCAGCCCCAGCATTTT.

This clone was picked up a small number of times. The rearrangement uses TRBV5-6 and TRBJ2-1; 9 bases line up with TRBD2. The CDR3 spans 15 residues. Trimming removed 4 bases from V and 6 bases from J; junction bases left unmatched: 8. Germline values: CDR1 SGHDT, CDR2 YYEEEE. The CDR3 loop is CASSVLAGPSNEQFF. The CDR3 DNA reads TGTGCCAGCAGCGTCCTAGCGGGGCCTAGCAATGAGCAGTTCTTC.

The chain has TRBV11-2 and TRBJ1-2, with TRBD1 identical over 7 bases. Germline-derived CDR1 and CDR2 are SGHAT and FQNNGV. The V and J ends lost 5 bases and 6 bases, in that order; junction bases with no gene match: 15. CDR3 size: 16 residues. DNA for the CDR3: TGTGCCAGCAGCCTGGCCCTATTAACAGGGGCGGATGGCTACACCTTC. It yields the protein CASSLALLTGADGYTF.

Of note for this clone: This sample includes further DNA sequences coding for the same CDR3. This chain links TRBV18 with TRBJ1-5; 8 bases agree with TRBD1. The CDR3 runs to 16 residues. V lost 2 bases and J lost 0; bases outside the gene matches: 3. Looked up from germline, CDR1 is KGHSH and CDR2 is LQKENI. CDR3 region: CASSPGTGISNQPQHF. The CDR3 DNA sequence: TGTGCCAGCTCACCAGGGACAGGTATTAGCAATCAGCCCCAGCATTTT.

The genes are TRBV4-2 and TRBJ2-1; TRBD2 matches 9 bases. CDR1 is LGHNA and CDR2 is YNFKEQ in the germline V gene. The V and J ends lost 0 bases and 0 bases, in that order; junction bases with no gene match: 3. There are 17 residues in the CDR3. CDR3 region: CASSQDSGGTSYNEQFF. For the CDR3, the DNA is TGTGCCAGCAGCCAAGACAGCGGGGGGACCTCCTACAATGAGCAGTTCTTC.

V gene TRBV10-3 combines with J gene TRBJ1-1; the D gene is possibly TRBD1 (5 bases). The germline V gene has CDR1 ENHRY and CDR2 SYGVKD. Trimming removed 6 bases from V and 1 base from J, with 12 bases in between. The CDR3 spans 14 residues. CDR3 in amino acids: CAISPGLTNTEAFF. CDR3 bases: TGTGCCATCAGCCCGGGACTTACGAACACTGAAGCTTTCTTT.

V usage is TRBV7-9 and J usage is TRBJ1-2, with D uncertain. Germline CDR1 reads SEHNR; CDR2 reads FQNEAQ (reference sequence). The CDR3 has 14 amino acids. V lost 5 bases and J 2 bases, leaving 12 bases between the germline ends. The DNA of the CDR3 is TGTGCCAGCAGCCTGGAGCAGTCAAACTATGGCTACACCTTC. Amino acids: CASSLEQSNYGYTF.

V usage is TRBV5-1 and J usage is TRBJ1-1; unclear D gene. This CDR3 is built from 14 residues. The V gene's germline CDR1 is SGHRS and CDR2 YFSETQ. V shed 0 bases and J shed 1 base, with 7 bases lying between them. The CDR3 nucleotides are TGCGCCAGCAGCTTGGCCACCGAGAACACTGAAGCTTTCTTT. It encodes CASSLATENTEAFF.

The V gene is TRBV18, the J gene TRBJ2-1; D possibly corresponds to TRBD2 (7 bases). This CDR3 has 17 residues. The germline CDR1 and CDR2 sequences are KGHSH and LQKENI. Trimming shortened V by 6 bases and J by 0 bases, and 18 bases separated the two germline ends. CDR3 in DNA: TGTGCCAGCTCCGGACGGGCGGGGGCCTACTCCTACAATGAGCAGTTCTTC. Encoded protein: CASSGRAGAYSYNEQFF.

The chain uses TRBV21-1 and TRBJ1-6; the table's TRBD1 call for D was not verified on the DNA. TRBV21-1 is a documented pseudogene. CDR3 length: 14 residues. The CDR3 region has the DNA TGTGCCAGCAGCAAAGAAGGGGGCAATTCACCCCTCCACTTT. Protein product: CASSKEGGNSPLHF.

The chain is built from TRBV7-6 and TRBJ2-1; D unresolved. From germline, CDR1 is SGHVS and CDR2 FNYEAQ. V dropped 4 bases and J dropped 9 bases, with 10 bases sitting between them. CDR3 length equals 12 residues. The chain's CDR3 is CASSSYDPEQFF. The CDR3 bases are TGTGCCAGCAGCTCCTACGACCCTGAGCAGTTCTTC.